These T cell receptor beta chains were read from a single sample in a study of blood T cell repertoires in COVID-19. Using immunoSEQ multiplex PCR, the repertoire was profiled, and TCRdb retains in-frame clones only, with some absent. Among around 200,000 clones listed, about 86% were seen once. The specimen was peripheral blood. Receptors originate from a man between 70 and 80 years old with active or convalescent COVID-19. Each CDR3 is given with its conserved first and last residue. The order of the fields is D gene, clone size, V gene, J gene, CDR3 DNA, CDR3 protein. D genes are given only for firm matches. Size tells how often a clone was seen (once, few, many) or the class of an expanded clone, and some rows leave it out.

TRBD1,-,TRBV5-1,TRBJ1-2,TGCGCCAGCAGCGCCGGACAGGGATCCTATGGCTACACCTTC,CASSAGQGSYGYTF
-,-,TRBV5-1,TRBJ2-3,TGCGCCAGCAACGTCAGGGGTTCAATCCGGACAGATACGCAGTATTTT,CASNVRGSIRTDTQYF
-,-,TRBV19,TRBJ1-2,TGTGCCAGTGTTGACAGGCGTTTAGAAGGTGGCTACACCTTC,CASVDRRLEGGYTF
TRBD1,-,TRBV7-7,TRBJ2-5,TGTGCCAGCAGCTTTGACAGGGGAGGAGAGACCCAGTACTTC,CASSFDRGGETQYF
-,-,TRBV29-1,TRBJ1-5,TGCAGCGTTGAACAGGCGTTGGGTCAGCCCCAGCATTTT,CSVEQALGQPQHF
TRBD2,-,TRBV9,TRBJ2-1,TGTGCCAGCAGCCAAGCGGGAGCCTCCTACAATGAGCAGTTCTTC,CASSQAGASYNEQFF
-,-,TRBV3-1/TRBV3-2,TRBJ1-2,TGTGCCAGCAGCCCGCTAGGGGCCCCCTATGGCTACACCTTC,CASSPLGAPYGYTF
TRBD1,-,TRBV5-6,TRBJ1-1,TGTGCCAGCAGCTTCTGGGACAGTCGCTCTGAAGCTTTCTTT,CASSFWDSRSEAFF
TRBD1,-,TRBV4-1,TRBJ2-2,TGCGCCAGCAGAACCGACAGGGGGAACACCGGGGAGCTGTTTTTT,CASRTDRGNTGELFF
TRBD1,-,TRBV18,TRBJ2-7,TGTGCCAGCTCAACGACAGGGGGGTACGAGCAGTACTTC,CASSTTGGYEQYF
-,-,TRBV19,TRBJ1-5,TGTGCCAGTAGTGCGGGGGGGGCTGGAGGTCAGCCCCAGCATTTT,CASSAGGAGGQPQHF
TRBD2,-,TRBV5-5,TRBJ2-7,TGTGCCAGCAGCTTGGTATTAGCGGGGAAGTACGAGCAGTACTTC,CASSLVLAGKYEQYF
TRBD1,-,TRBV24-1,TRBJ2-3,TGTGCCACCAGTGACCGGACAGGTACAGATACGCAGTATTTT,CATSDRTGTDTQYF
-,-,TRBV5-1,TRBJ1-4,TGCGCCAGCAGCTTAGGGGCCTCAACTAATGAAAAACTGTTTTTT,CASSLGASTNEKLFF
-,-,TRBV10-3,TRBJ2-7,TGTGCCATCAGTGCAAACTACGAGCAGTACTTC,CAISANYEQYF
TRBD1,-,TRBV4-1,TRBJ1-5,TGCGCCAGCAGCCAAGATCGGCCAGGGGGTGGCCAGCCCCAGCATTTT,CASSQDRPGGGQPQHF
TRBD2,-,TRBV5-1,TRBJ2-1,TGCGCCAGCAGCTTGGTTCCTAGCGGGAGTACGGGCAATGAGCAGTTCTTC,CASSLVPSGSTGNEQFF
-,-,TRBV5-6,TRBJ1-2,TGTGCCAGCAGCCCGGCCGAGGAGGACTATGGCTACACCTTC,CASSPAEEDYGYTF
-,once,TRBV28,TRBJ2-7,TGTGCCAGCAGTTTCCCCGGACAACCCTACGAGCAGTACTTC,CASSFPGQPYEQYF
-,-,TRBV7-7,TRBJ2-3,TGTGCTAGCAGCAACCAGGCCGGCACAGATACGCAGTATTTT,CASSNQAGTDTQYF
TRBD1,-,TRBV6-2/TRBV6-3,TRBJ1-2,TGTGCCAGCAGTTACTCGCCCCGGACAGGGGAATTTCGTGGCTACACCTTC,CASSYSPRTGEFRGYTF
TRBD2,-,TRBV9,TRBJ2-3,TGTGCCAGCAGCGTCGGCGGGAGTAATACGCAGTATTTT,CASSVGGSNTQYF
-,-,TRBV5-1,TRBJ1-1,TGCGCCAGCAGCTTGGTGGGCAGCTTGAACACTGAAGCTTTCTTT,CASSLVGSLNTEAFF
-,-,TRBV7-2,TRBJ1-1,TGTGCCAGCAGCTTAAACAGCCCCTTGAACACTGAAGCTTTCTTT,CASSLNSPLNTEAFF
-,-,TRBV27,TRBJ1-1,TGTGCCAGCAGTCGGCCTCCGGGGGGGGCATTCTTT,CASSRPPGGAFF
-,-,TRBV9,TRBJ1-4,TGTGCCAGCAGCGAGACAGGTCCCTCACTAGGGACGGGGGGTGAAAAACTGTTTTTT,CASSETGPSLGTGGEKLFF
-,once,TRBV5-4,TRBJ1-2,TGTGCCAGCAGCTTAGCCCGGGGTGGCTACACCTTC,CASSLARGGYTF
-,-,TRBV11-2,TRBJ2-7,TGTGCCAGCAGCCCCCCCGGAGGTCTTGGCGGGGAGGGGGAAGAGCAGTACTTC,CASSPPGGLGGEGEEQYF
-,once,TRBV2,TRBJ1-2,TGTGCCAGCACCATCCAGGGGGGCTACACCTTC,CASTIQGGYTF
-,-,TRBV5-4,TRBJ2-3,TGTGCCAGCAGCCCTTTGGCACAGGCCACAGATACGCAGTATTTT,CASSPLAQATDTQYF